Listed here is a single T cell receptor beta chain. This sample is part of a study of blood T cell repertoires in COVID-19. Across the study: Sites across the United States, Italy and Spain contributed samples from acute and convalescent COVID-19. PBMCs, B-cell-depleted T cells, or T cells provided the cDNA or gDNA that made up the material.

Recruits, aged 18 to 89 years, lived in 24 US areas. Cohorts were based on clinical histories the participants reported. The data were produced by immunoSEQ multiplex PCR, yet TCRdb's version contains in-frame clones alone and is incomplete. In the table there are approximately 310,000 clones, under 90% of which are singletons. There are 14 residues in the CDR3. The V gene's germline CDR1 is MNHEY and CDR2 SMNVEV (reference sequence). J gave up 4 bases and V 6 bases, and 6 bases lay outside the gene matches. The chain combines TRBV27 with TRBJ1-2, with 9 bases fitting TRBD1. The sequence derives from a man aged 55 to 70 who had recovered from COVID-19. The sequenced material came from PBMCs or T cells enriched from blood (not recorded which). The CDR3 loop reads CASRRTGAVYGYTF. The CDR3 nucleotides read TGTGCCAGCAGGCGGACAGGGGCTGTCTATGGCTACACCTTC.